Each of the 21 T cell receptor beta chains below was sequenced from the same sample in a study of graft-versus-host responses after intestinal transplantation. Clones were read by immunoSEQ multiplex PCR, and TCRdb kept only the in-frame ones, dropping some. Seen here are 40,000 or so clones, approximately 93% observed once, and the top ten hold 21%. These receptors have no identified antigens. Sequenced material: unstimulated CD8+ T cells sorted from spleen or lymph node cells, taken before transplant. These receptors came from a human donor who was the organ donor for an intestinal transplant.

J is TRBJ2-3 and V is TRBV25-1; the D is unclear. Germline V gene sequence: CDR1 MGHDK, CDR2 SYGVNS. This CDR3 spans 16 amino acids. Trimming stripped 0 bases from V and 0 bases from J, with 10 bases between. This CDR3 is CASSEYLHHSTDTQYF. CDR3 nucleotide sequence: TGTGCCAGCAGTGAATATTTGCACCATAGCACAGATACGCAGTATTTT.

The V and J genes are TRBV19 and TRBJ2-1; D perhaps matches TRBD2 (6 bases). CDR3 length: 13 amino acids. CDR1 and CDR2 (germline): LNHDA, SQIVND (reference sequence). V was pared by 1 base and J by 5 bases, with 6 bases between. The CDR3, as DNA: TGTGCCAGTAGTATAGGGACTAACAATGAGCAGTTCTTC. It specifies CASSIGTNNEQFF.

The chain combines TRBV5-8 with TRBJ2-5, with 11 bases matching TRBD2. The DNA end favors TRBJ2-7, so the J call may be wrong. Germline V gene data show CDR1 as SGHTS and CDR2 as YDEGEE. The CDR3 has 16 amino acids. The CDR3: CASSLELAGVTYEQYF. In nucleotides, the CDR3 is TGTGCCAGCAGCTTAGAACTAGCGGGAGTTACCTACGAGCAGTACTTC.

The V call is TRBV28, the J call TRBJ2-5; 9 nucleotides line up with TRBD2. The germline gives CDR1 MDHEN, CDR2 SYDVKM. The V and J ends lost 3 bases and 1 base, in that order; junction bases with no gene match: 6. The CDR3 is made up of 16 amino acids. The CDR3 loop reads CASSLYPSGVQETQYF. The CDR3 bases are TGTGCCAGCAGTTTGTATCCTAGCGGGGTCCAAGAGACCCAGTACTTC.

The chain recombines TRBV27 with TRBJ2-1; 12 bases map to TRBD2. This CDR3 spans 15 amino acids. Germline assignment: CDR1 MNHEY and CDR2 SMNVEV (reference sequence). J was trimmed by 10 bases and V by 6 bases; bases with no gene match: 10. The CDR3 is CASRSGASGRAEQFF. The CDR3 DNA reads as TGTGCCAGCAGATCTGGGGCTAGCGGGAGGGCCGAGCAGTTCTTC.

The chain links TRBV5-4 to TRBJ2-6, with 13 bases matching TRBD2. This CDR3 has 17 residues. With 4 bases clipped from V and 1 base from J, the junction kept 2 bases outside the gene matches. Germline-derived CDR1 and CDR2 are SGHNT and YYREEE (reference sequence). This CDR3 reads CASSGTSGNSGANVLTF. The CDR3 DNA reads TGTGCCAGCAGCGGGACTAGCGGGAATTCTGGGGCCAACGTCCTGACTTTC.

The rearrangement uses TRBV6-1 and TRBJ1-2; the D is unclear. The germline V gene encodes CDR1 MNHNS and CDR2 SASEGT. V was pared by 4 bases and J by 7 bases, with 7 bases between. The CDR3 extends over 11 amino acids. CDR3 loop: CASSAGSGYTF. In DNA, the CDR3 is TGTGCCAGCAGTGCCGGGAGTGGCTACACCTTC.

V is TRBV21-1 and J is TRBJ1-2. TRBV21-1 is listed as a pseudogene. The CDR3 has 16 residues. CDR3 loop: CASSRRTPTINYGYTF. CDR3 nucleotides: TGTGCCAGCAGCAGGAGAACACCCACAATTAACTATGGCTACACCTTC.

This clone has a single count. The chain joins TRBV9 to TRBJ1-3; possible D gene TRBD1, 5 bases. The CDR3 sequence is 16 residues long. With 2 bases removed from V and 0 bases from J, the gap between germline ends came to 12 bases. CDR1 and CDR2 (germline): SGDLS, YYNGEE. In DNA form, the CDR3 reads TGTGCCAGCAGCGTCAGGGTATCAGACTCTGGAAACACCATATATTTT. Protein sequence: CASSVRVSDSGNTIYF. Full variable domain (rest looked up from reference TRBV9 and TRBJ1-3): DSGVTQTPKHLITATGQRVTLRCSPRSGDLSVYWYQQSLDQGLQFLIQYYNGEERAKGNILERFSAQQFPDLHSELNLSSLELGDSALYFCASSVRVSDSGNTIYFGEGSWLTVV.

The chain uses TRBV10-3 and TRBJ2-2; the D gene could be TRBD1 or TRBD2 (5 bases each). The CDR3 length is 16 residues. Trimming left V 0 bases short and J 4 bases short, with 12 bases between. Germline V gene lookup returns CDR1 ENHRY and CDR2 SYGVKD. CDR3 amino acids: CAISESARGSTGELFF. CDR3 sequence (DNA): TGTGCCATCAGTGAGTCGGCGAGGGGCAGCACCGGGGAGCTGTTTTTT.

The V and J genes are TRBV7-9 and TRBJ1-1, with 8 bases identical to TRBD1. The V gene end was trimmed by 5 bases and the J gene end by 1 base; junction bases not matched to a gene: 3. The CDR3 sequence is 14 residues long. Germline lookup yields CDR1 SEHNR and CDR2 FQNEAQ (reference sequence). DNA of the CDR3: TGTGCCAGCAGCCCAGGGGGCTCGAACACTGAAGCTTTCTTT. Residues: CASSPGGSNTEAFF.

The rearrangement links TRBV5-1 to TRBJ1-4; 9 bases align to TRBD1. This CDR3 comprises 14 residues. V shed 4 bases and J 6 bases; nucleotides not matched to a gene: 4. Germline V gene data show CDR1 as SGHRS and CDR2 as YFSETQ. This CDR3 is CASSPGQGDEKLFF. CDR3 DNA sequence: TGCGCCAGCAGCCCGGGACAGGGAGATGAAAAACTGTTTTTT.

This clone was found once. The chain joins TRBV13 to TRBJ2-1; no definite D call. CDR3 length equals 16 residues. CDR1 and CDR2 (germline): PRHDT, FYEKMQ (reference sequence). V was cut by 3 bases and J by 4 bases, with 16 bases left in between. CDR3 region: CASSFGYGRDYNEQFF. DNA of the CDR3: TGTGCCAGCAGCTTTGGTTACGGGCGTGATTACAATGAGCAGTTCTTC.

This chain joins TRBV7-3 and TRBJ2-1; tentatively, D is TRBD2 (6 bases). The CDR3 is made up of 14 amino acids. CDR1 and CDR2 from the germline V gene are SGHTA and FQGTGA. V was pared by 5 bases and J by 8 bases, with 16 bases between. The CDR3 sequence is CASSPTSYFDEQFF. DNA of the CDR3: TGTGCCAGCAGCCCTACTAGCTACTTCGATGAGCAGTTCTTC.

This clone was counted a single time. The J gene is TRBJ2-1, the V gene TRBV6-7; maybe TRBD2 (6 bases). TRBV6-7 is annotated as an ORF whose role is uncertain. The V and J ends lost 9 bases and 5 bases respectively, with 17 bases between them. The CDR3 runs to 14 residues. This chain's CDR3 is CASSAGVTDNEQFF. The DNA of the CDR3 is TGTGCCAGTTCAGCGGGCGTTACGGACAATGAGCAGTTCTTC.

This clone was found once. The chain couples TRBV4-1 to TRBJ2-7; TRBD2 agrees at 9 bases. CDR1 and CDR2 from the germline V gene are MGHRA and YSYEKL. Trimming at V came to 1 base and at J to 4 bases, leaving 5 bases not matched to a gene. The length of the CDR3 is 15 residues. The CDR3 sequence is CASSQGREGGYEQYF. CDR3 DNA: TGCGCCAGCAGCCAAGGGCGGGAGGGTGGATACGAGCAGTACTTC.

The J gene is TRBJ1-2, the V gene TRBV6-1; 7 bases agree with TRBD1. Trimming cost V 4 bases and J 1 base; bases outside gene matches: 9. In germline, CDR1 is MNHNS, CDR2 SASEGT. CDR3 size: 16 residues. The CDR3 region has the DNA TGTGCCAGCAGTGCGACGGGAGGGGGCATTAACTATGGCTACACCTTC. It yields the protein CASSATGGGINYGYTF.

The chain links TRBV19 to TRBJ2-1; D is unresolved. Trimming shortened V by 3 bases and J by 7 bases, and 10 bases separated the two germline ends. Germline CDR1 LNHDA, CDR2 SQIVND (reference sequence). This CDR3 is built from 13 residues. The CDR3 spells CASSILVENEQFF. Here the CDR3 DNA reads TGTGCCAGTAGTATCCTAGTTGAGAATGAGCAGTTCTTC.

The V gene is TRBV2, the J gene TRBJ2-5, with D perhaps given as TRBD1 or TRBD2 (5 bases each). The ends were cut back, 5 bases at V and 5 bases at J, with 18 bases in the middle. Looked up from germline, CDR1 is SNHLY and CDR2 is FYNNEI. CDR3 length equals 15 residues. This chain's CDR3 is CASSSGIGVLETQYF. The CDR3 DNA follows: TGTGCCAGCAGTTCCGGGATAGGGGTTTTGGAGACCCAGTACTTC.

The chain links TRBV4-1 to TRBJ1-3; 8 bases agree with TRBD1. The germline V gene encodes CDR1 MGHRA and CDR2 YSYEKL. J was trimmed by 2 bases and V by 4 bases; bases with no gene match: 7. The CDR3 has 16 residues. The CDR3 region is CASSLDQDRAGNTIYF. DNA for the CDR3: TGCGCCAGCAGCCTCGACCAGGACAGGGCTGGAAACACCATATATTTT.

This clone was seen only once. This chain uses TRBV19 with TRBJ2-1; TRBD1 matches at 9 bases. The V gene's germline CDR1 is LNHDA and CDR2 SQIVND (reference sequence). With V trimmed by 2 bases and J by 2 bases, 1 base remained unmatched. CDR3 length equals 15 residues. CDR3 loop: CASSIRDRAYNEQFF. The CDR3 DNA follows: TGTGCCAGTAGTATACGGGACAGGGCCTACAATGAGCAGTTCTTC. Based on the CDR3 plus reference TRBV19 and TRBJ2-1, the full variable domain is DGGITQSPKYLFRKEGQNVTLSCEQNLNHDAMYWYRQDPGQGLRLIYYSQIVNDFQKGDIAEGYSVSREKKESFPLTVTSAQKNPTAFYLCASSIRDRAYNEQFFGPGTRLTVL.